This is a list of T cell receptor beta chains from one sample in a study of shared clonotypes between healthy human individuals. This table comes from immunoSEQ multiplex PCR, and its TCRdb copy is limited to in-frame clones, with some not included. There are 2,100,000 or so clones in the sample; roughly 95% occur only once, and roughly 0.13% lies in the top ten. Sequencing was done on a sample of naive CD4+ T cells sorted from blood. These receptors were taken from a young man in good health. Each CDR3 is given with its conserved first and last residue. A D gene is named only where the DNA matches it firmly. A row's size may be missing; if present it is once, few, many or a size class.

size	D	V	length	J	DNA	CDR3
.	.	TRBV9	16	TRBJ1-3	TGTGCCAGCAGCACCACCGCAGGGCTCTCTGGAAACACCATATATTTT	CASSTTAGLSGNTIYF
.	.	TRBV5-6	13	TRBJ2-7	TGTGCCAGCAGCTTCGGCGGCCCCGACGAGCAGTACTTC	CASSFGGPDEQYF
.	.	TRBV30	15	TRBJ2-2	TGTGCCTGGAGTGTAGATCCGGCAGCGACCGGGGAGCTGTTTTTT	CAWSVDPAATGELFF
.	.	TRBV5-4	15	TRBJ1-1	TGTGCCAGCAGCTTGTTGTCAGGGATTAACACTGAAGCTTTCTTT	CASSLLSGINTEAFF
.	.	TRBV5-4	14	TRBJ1-6	TGTGCCAGCAGCTTGTATCTCCCTGGGTCACCCCTCCACTTT	CASSLYLPGSPLHF
.	TRBD1	TRBV6-5	14	TRBJ2-5	TGTGCCAGCAGGGCGGGACAGGGACAAGAGACCCAGTACTTC	CASRAGQGQETQYF
.	.	TRBV15	17	TRBJ1-3	TGTGCCACCAGCAGAGGGGCAGGGAAGAGCTCTGGAAACACCATATATTTT	CATSRGAGKSSGNTIYF
.	.	TRBV11-2	13	TRBJ1-1	TGTGCCAGCAGCCCAGCTCCGAACACTGAAGCTTTCTTT	CASSPAPNTEAFF
.	.	TRBV7-9	15	TRBJ2-7	TGTGCCAGCAGCTTAGTGTCGGAGAGCTCCTACGAGCAGTACTTC	CASSLVSESSYEQYF
once	.	TRBV5-1	12	TRBJ1-2	TGCGCCAGCTCCCCTCACGCTGATGGCTACACCTTC	CASSPHADGYTF
.	.	TRBV20-1	10	TRBJ1-1	TGCAGTGCTAGAGACCTCGAAAGCGGCTTT	CSARDLESGF
.	.	TRBV30	15	TRBJ2-7	TGTGCCTGGAGTAAGAACAGGGTCGAACCCTACGAGCAGTACTTC	CAWSKNRVEPYEQYF
once	TRBD2	TRBV10-3	16	TRBJ2-2	TGTGCCATCAACCCGGGACTAGCGGGAGGGGTCGGGGAGCTGTTTTTT	CAINPGLAGGVGELFF
.	TRBD1	TRBV18	14	TRBJ2-7	TGTGCCAGCTCACCGTCGATACAGGGGAACGAGCAGTACTTC	CASSPSIQGNEQYF
.	.	TRBV28	14	TRBJ2-7	TGTGCCAGCAGTCCCGCCAGGCTATCCTACGAGCAGTACTTC	CASSPARLSYEQYF
.	.	TRBV25-1	12	TRBJ1-2	TGTGCCAGCAGTGGACAAGGGTATGGCTACACCTTC	CASSGQGYGYTF
.	.	TRBV2	14	TRBJ1-3	TGTGCCAGCAACAGGGACGGGTCTGGAAACACCATATATTTT	CASNRDGSGNTIYF
.	.	TRBV25-1	12	TRBJ1-2	TGTGCCAGCCGGAGGGCGGATTATGGCTACACCTTC	CASRRADYGYTF
.	TRBD2	TRBV30	15	TRBJ2-2	TGTGCCTGGGCCTCTAGCGGGAGGTGGGCCGGGGAGCTGTTTTTT	CAWASSGRWAGELFF
.	.	TRBV6-5	13	TRBJ2-7	TGTGCCAGCAGTCGTCGAGAGGGGTACGAGCAGTACTTC	CASSRREGYEQYF
.	.	TRBV7-2	16	TRBJ2-7	TGTGCCAGCAGCTTACGGCTAGCGAGAGACCCCTACGAGCAGTACTTC	CASSLRLARDPYEQYF
.	TRBD1	TRBV7-7	14	TRBJ2-1	TGTGCTAGCAGTCAAACAGGGGGCTTGTATGAGCAGTTCTTC	CASSQTGGLYEQFF
.	.	TRBV6-1	11	TRBJ2-7	TGTGCCAGCAGTGAAGTAGGCGGACAGTACTTC	CASSEVGGQYF
.	TRBD2	TRBV5-8	15	TRBJ2-5	TGTGCCAGCAGAATGGGACTAGCGATCCAAGAGACCCAGTACTTC	CASRMGLAIQETQYF
.	.	TRBV28	14	TRBJ2-7	TGTGCCAGCAGCGGACCCGGCACCTCCTACGAGCAGTACTTC	CASSGPGTSYEQYF
.	.	TRBV11-1	16	TRBJ1-6	TGTGCCAGCAGCCCGCCGACAGGTCGTATGGATTCACCCCTCCACTTT	CASSPPTGRMDSPLHF
.	TRBD2	TRBV7-2	16	TRBJ2-7	TGTGCCAGCAGCTCACAGGCGAGCGGGAACTCCTACGAGCAGTACTTC	CASSSQASGNSYEQYF
.	.	TRBV6-5	11	TRBJ1-1	TGTGCCAGCCGAGACGGAGGGAGGGCTTTCTTT	CASRDGGRAFF
.	.	TRBV28	11	TRBJ2-7	TGTGCCAGCGGACCCCTACGGGAGCAGTACTTC	CASGPLREQYF
.	.	TRBV29-1	11	TRBJ1-1	TGCAGCGTTGCCCAGATCGCTGAAGCTTTCTTT	CSVAQIAEAFF
.	.	TRBV18	15	TRBJ1-3	TGTGCCAGCTCACCATTGTTCCGGAGCCGAAACACCATATATTTT	CASSPLFRSRNTIYF
once	TRBD1	TRBV19	15	TRBJ2-1	TGTGCCAGTAGTATTCTCTCTCTAACAGGGGCTGAGCAGTTCTTC	CASSILSLTGAEQFF
.	.	TRBV7-2	12	TRBJ2-7	TGTGCCAGCAGTTCCTCAGGCTACGAGCAGTACTTC	CASSSSGYEQYF
.	.	TRBV19	16	TRBJ2-7	TGTGCCAGTAGTATCTCGGGCCAGCTAGGATCCAACGAGCAGTACTTC	CASSISGQLGSNEQYF
once	.	TRBV2	16	TRBJ2-2	TGTGCCAGCGAAAGGGCCGATTACGCGAACACCGGGGAGCTGTTTTTT	CASERADYANTGELFF
.	.	TRBV19	16	TRBJ1-5	TGTGCCAGTAGTATCGGCAGACCGGGAGGAAATCAGCCCCAGCATTTT	CASSIGRPGGNQPQHF
.	.	TRBV18	16	TRBJ2-7	TGTGCCAGCTCACAATACAGGGCACCGGGCGCGGGAGAGCAGTACTTC	CASSQYRAPGAGEQYF
.	.	TRBV5-6	13	TRBJ2-4	TGTGCCAGCAGCTTGGGACGATCAAACATTCAGTACTTC	CASSLGRSNIQYF
.	.	TRBV6-5	13	TRBJ2-7	TGTGCCAGCAGTAGACGAGGCTATTACGAGCAGTACTTC	CASSRRGYYEQYF